A selection of T cell receptor beta chains follows, all from one sample in a study of human T cells and chemical hapten exposure. TCRdb passed the RACE reads through MiXCR, listing each CDR3 protein once. The sample has around 300,000 distinct CDR3 sequences, around 7% seen once; the top ten hold 7.5% to 8.5%. Sequenced here: whole blood, sampled in connection with sensitization to the hapten diphenylcyclopropenone (DPC). These receptors were collected from a woman aged 18-30 years with alopecia areata. Some clones in this sample may be carry-over from other donors' samples. CDR3s leave out the opening cysteine and the closing phenylalanine or tryptophan. Fields, in order: CDR3 protein, V gene, J gene.

CDR3 protein: SASGGGAGELF
V gene: TRBV20-1
J gene: TRBJ2-2

CDR3 protein: ASSYTGYTQY
V gene: TRBV7-2
J gene: TRBJ2-3

CDR3 protein: ASIRFARERDYGYT
V gene: TRBV2
J gene: TRBJ1-2

CDR3 protein: ASSLTGASTNEKLF
V gene: TRBV27
J gene: TRBJ1-4

CDR3 protein: ASRDRTSSYEQY
V gene: TRBV6-6
J gene: TRBJ2-7

CDR3 protein: ASSPLRGPEAF
V gene: TRBV6-5
J gene: TRBJ1-1

CDR3 protein: ASRGQGADTEAF
V gene: TRBV7-9
J gene: TRBJ1-1

CDR3 protein: ASRTGTGSNSPLH
V gene: TRBV7-2
J gene: TRBJ1-6

CDR3 protein: ASSLLSGSYGELF
V gene: TRBV5-1
J gene: TRBJ2-2

CDR3 protein: ASSTGQESFRDQPQH
V gene: TRBV7-9
J gene: TRBJ1-5

CDR3 protein: ASSSYSGSSYNEQF
V gene: TRBV7-2
J gene: TRBJ2-1

CDR3 protein: SARSTDTDTQY
V gene: TRBV20-1
J gene: TRBJ2-3

CDR3 protein: ASSFMPVGADTQY
V gene: TRBV5-1
J gene: TRBJ2-3

CDR3 protein: ATSLPSESTDTQY
V gene: TRBV15
J gene: TRBJ2-3

CDR3 protein: ASSLGPEPTLNEKLF
V gene: TRBV7-6
J gene: TRBJ1-4

CDR3 protein: AISESRLGELH
V gene: TRBV10-3
J gene: TRBJ1-6

CDR3 protein: ASTLQTGGLTEKLF
V gene: TRBV12-3/TRBV12-4
J gene: TRBJ1-4

CDR3 protein: ASSSETGAGSYNEQF
V gene: TRBV13
J gene: TRBJ2-1

CDR3 protein: ASSIQGTGSEAF
V gene: TRBV27
J gene: TRBJ1-1

CDR3 protein: ASSQDFEGYSGNTIY
V gene: TRBV14
J gene: TRBJ1-3

CDR3 protein: ASSLGELRQGIDEQF
V gene: TRBV7-9
J gene: TRBJ2-1

CDR3 protein: ASSLGAGAGVTEAF
V gene: TRBV7-9
J gene: TRBJ1-1

CDR3 protein: SALRDRGETQY
V gene: TRBV29-1
J gene: TRBJ2-5

CDR3 protein: ASSLEANKNIQY
V gene: TRBV5-6
J gene: TRBJ2-4

CDR3 protein: ASSQDRPFSRDGYT
V gene: TRBV4-1
J gene: TRBJ1-2

CDR3 protein: ASSLDRVTKNIQY
V gene: TRBV5-1
J gene: TRBJ2-4

CDR3 protein: SALLGGLNTEAF
V gene: TRBV20-1
J gene: TRBJ1-1

CDR3 protein: ASSSVTGLNTEAF
V gene: TRBV6-5
J gene: TRBJ1-1

CDR3 protein: ASSTLASGVKAKNIQY
V gene: TRBV11-2
J gene: TRBJ2-4

CDR3 protein: ASSDGDGVFSPLH
V gene: TRBV10-2
J gene: TRBJ1-6

CDR3 protein: ASSGQIVWDTGEQY
V gene: TRBV2
J gene: TRBJ2-7

CDR3 protein: ASSFGTLGTEAF
V gene: TRBV11-2
J gene: TRBJ1-1

CDR3 protein: ASSQETGTGNQPQH
V gene: TRBV4-2
J gene: TRBJ1-5

CDR3 protein: ASSPGGQGAEAF
V gene: TRBV28
J gene: TRBJ1-1

CDR3 protein: ASSLFSIGTDTQY
V gene: TRBV7-2
J gene: TRBJ2-3

CDR3 protein: ASSAGRGGETQY
V gene: TRBV2
J gene: TRBJ2-5

CDR3 protein: ASRDEGTGLSGYT
V gene: TRBV2
J gene: TRBJ1-2

CDR3 protein: ASGQETQY
V gene: TRBV5-5
J gene: TRBJ2-5

CDR3 protein: ASSWTGEVTEAF
V gene: TRBV5-5
J gene: TRBJ1-1

CDR3 protein: ASSSGQLAADTQY
V gene: TRBV7-8
J gene: TRBJ2-3

CDR3 protein: ASSLGQDENIQY
V gene: TRBV7-9
J gene: TRBJ2-4

CDR3 protein: SARDPGLAGDYNEQF
V gene: TRBV20-1
J gene: TRBJ2-1

CDR3 protein: ASSRTGQYNEQF
V gene: TRBV4-3
J gene: TRBJ2-1

CDR3 protein: ASSPTGLAPVQF
V gene: TRBV11-3
J gene: TRBJ2-1

CDR3 protein: ASSRPRGSVKLF
V gene: TRBV7-2
J gene: TRBJ1-4

CDR3 protein: AISRQGADTDTQY
V gene: TRBV10-3
J gene: TRBJ2-3

CDR3 protein: SVDVRSAYGYT
V gene: TRBV29-1
J gene: TRBJ1-2

CDR3 protein: ASGLVLSGPAHTQY
V gene: TRBV12-5
J gene: TRBJ2-3

CDR3 protein: ATSRGFGETQY
V gene: TRBV24-1
J gene: TRBJ2-5

CDR3 protein: ANPSDRGPPDTQY
V gene: TRBV6-2/TRBV6-3
J gene: TRBJ2-3

CDR3 protein: ASTLSTSGKVEQF
V gene: TRBV6-6
J gene: TRBJ2-1

CDR3 protein: ASSVAPAGRTVHEQF
V gene: TRBV25-1
J gene: TRBJ2-1

CDR3 protein: ASSLAVGVPSYNEQF
V gene: TRBV7-2
J gene: TRBJ2-1

CDR3 protein: ASSPSLAGQGVKEQY
V gene: TRBV27
J gene: TRBJ2-7

CDR3 protein: ASTDREGGSTDTQY
V gene: TRBV2
J gene: TRBJ2-3